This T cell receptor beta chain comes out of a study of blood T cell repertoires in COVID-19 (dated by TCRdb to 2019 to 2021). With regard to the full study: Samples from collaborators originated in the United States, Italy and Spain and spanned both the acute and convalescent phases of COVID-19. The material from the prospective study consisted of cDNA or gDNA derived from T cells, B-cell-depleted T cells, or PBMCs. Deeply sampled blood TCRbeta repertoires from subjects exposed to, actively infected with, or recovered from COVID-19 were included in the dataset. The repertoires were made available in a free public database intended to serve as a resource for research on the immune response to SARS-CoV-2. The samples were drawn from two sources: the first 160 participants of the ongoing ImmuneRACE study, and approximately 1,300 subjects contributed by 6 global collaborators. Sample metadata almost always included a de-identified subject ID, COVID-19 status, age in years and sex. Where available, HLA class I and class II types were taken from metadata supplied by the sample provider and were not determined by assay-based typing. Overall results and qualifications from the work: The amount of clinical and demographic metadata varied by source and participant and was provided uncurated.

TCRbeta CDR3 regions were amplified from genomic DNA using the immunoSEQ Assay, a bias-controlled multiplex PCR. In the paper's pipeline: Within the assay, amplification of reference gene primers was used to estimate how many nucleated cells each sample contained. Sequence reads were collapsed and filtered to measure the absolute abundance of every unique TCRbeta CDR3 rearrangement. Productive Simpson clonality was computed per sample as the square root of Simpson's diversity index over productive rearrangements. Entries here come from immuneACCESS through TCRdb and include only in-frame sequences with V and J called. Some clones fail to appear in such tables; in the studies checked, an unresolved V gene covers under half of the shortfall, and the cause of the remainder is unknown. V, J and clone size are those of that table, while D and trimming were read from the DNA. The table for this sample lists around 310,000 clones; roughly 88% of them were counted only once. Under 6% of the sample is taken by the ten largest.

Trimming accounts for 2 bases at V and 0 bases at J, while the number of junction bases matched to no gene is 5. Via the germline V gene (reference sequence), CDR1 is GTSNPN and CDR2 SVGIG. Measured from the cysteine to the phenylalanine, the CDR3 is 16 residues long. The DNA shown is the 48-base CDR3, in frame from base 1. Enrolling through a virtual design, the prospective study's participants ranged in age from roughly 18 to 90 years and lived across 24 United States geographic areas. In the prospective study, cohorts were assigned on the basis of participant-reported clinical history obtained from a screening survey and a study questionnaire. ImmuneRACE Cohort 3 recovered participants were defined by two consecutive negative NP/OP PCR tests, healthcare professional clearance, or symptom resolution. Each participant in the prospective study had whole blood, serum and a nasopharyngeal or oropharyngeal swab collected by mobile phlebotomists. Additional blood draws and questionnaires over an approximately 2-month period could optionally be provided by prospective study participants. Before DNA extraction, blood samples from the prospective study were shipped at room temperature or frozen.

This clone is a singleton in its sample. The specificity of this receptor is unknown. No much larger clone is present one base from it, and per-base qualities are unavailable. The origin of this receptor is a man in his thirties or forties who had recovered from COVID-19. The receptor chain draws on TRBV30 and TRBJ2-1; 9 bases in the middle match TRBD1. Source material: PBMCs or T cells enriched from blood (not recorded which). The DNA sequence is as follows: TGTGCCTGGAGTAACACAGGGGGCGACTCCTACAATGAGCAGTTCTTC. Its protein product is CAWSNTGGDSYNEQFF. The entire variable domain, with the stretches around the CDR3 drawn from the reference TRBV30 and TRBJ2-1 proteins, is SQTIHQWPATLVQPVGSPLSLECTVEGTSNPNLYWYRQAAGRGLQLLFYSVGIGQISSEVPQNLSASRPQDRQFILSSKKLLLSDSGFYLCAWSNTGGDSYNEQFFGPGTRLTVL.